A single sample is the source of the 29 T cell receptor beta chains below, sequenced in a study of cytomegalovirus exposure and HLA in healthy donors. In the PCR, 60 Vbeta and 13 Jbeta primers were used. Assay: immunoSEQ multiplex PCR; the TCRdb copy retains only in-frame clones and omits some. The profile covers over 150,000 clones, with 82% appearing a single time and about 0.094% taken by the ten largest. The sample consisted of PBMCs. Every receptor here comes from a boy aged 2-9 years in good health and CMV-seronegative.

CDR3 amino acids: CAWSRDSNQPQHF. CDR3 DNA: TGTGCCTGGAGTCGGGATAGCAATCAGCCCCAGCATTTT. The chain links TRBV30 to TRBJ1-5; D is ambiguous. Germline assignment: CDR1 GTSNPN and CDR2 SVGIG (reference sequence). The ends were cut back, 2 bases at V and 0 bases at J, with 5 bases in the middle. CDR3 size: 13 residues.

The chain couples TRBV4-3 to TRBJ2-1; D gene ambiguous. Trimming took 1 base from V and 3 from J, leaving 7 bases between them. The CDR3 runs 14 residues. Per the germline V gene, CDR1 is LGHNA and CDR2 is YSLEER. CDR3 region: CASSQGLVYNEQFF. The CDR3 bases are TGCGCCAGCAGCCAAGGACTTGTCTACAATGAGCAGTTCTTC.

This chain joins TRBV11-3 and TRBJ2-2; a weak D match, TRBD2 (6 bases). The CDR3 is 15 amino acids. V lost 3 bases and J 5 bases, leaving 13 bases between the germline ends. Per germline, CDR1 SGHNT and CDR2 YENEEA. The CDR3 DNA reads as TGTGCCAGCAGCTTCGGTAGGGGAGGAACCGGGGAGCTGTTTTTT. Translation gives CASSFGRGGTGELFF.

The chain carries TRBV9 and TRBJ1-4, with a possible D match to TRBD1 (6 bases). The CDR3 totals 15 residues. The V end lost 4 bases, the J end lost 5 bases, and 15 bases lay between the germline ends. CDR1 and CDR2 (germline): SGDLS, YYNGEE. CDR3 sequence: CASSIGGGTNEKLFF. CDR3 bases: TGTGCCAGCAGCATAGGGGGGGGCACAAATGAAAAACTGTTTTTT. Combining the CDR3 with reference TRBV9 and TRBJ1-4 gives the whole variable domain DSGVTQTPKHLITATGQRVTLRCSPRSGDLSVYWYQQSLDQGLQFLIQYYNGEERAKGNILERFSAQQFPDLHSELNLSSLELGDSALYFCASSIGGGTNEKLFFGSGTQLSVL.

This chain links TRBV4-1 with TRBJ2-1; no firm D call. The CDR3 loop spans 14 amino acids. V was pared by 1 base and J by 3 bases, with 7 bases between. Germline-derived CDR1 and CDR2 are MGHRA and YSYEKL. This chain's CDR3 is CASSQGVDYNEQFF. In nucleotides, the CDR3 is TGCGCCAGCAGCCAAGGTGTAGACTACAATGAGCAGTTCTTC.

This chain joins TRBV27 and TRBJ1-2, with D hard to call. V lost 7 bases to trimming and J lost 4 bases, with 13 bases between them. Germline V gives CDR1 MNHEY, CDR2 SMNVEV (reference sequence). The CDR3 runs to 13 residues. CDR3 region: CASTASSGYGYTF. DNA of the CDR3: TGTGCCAGCACCGCTTCTAGTGGCTATGGCTACACCTTC.

This clone was detected only once. The same CDR3 can be traced to other DNA sequences in this sample. This chain joins TRBV28 and TRBJ1-1; D gene uncertain. Germline-derived CDR1 and CDR2 are MDHEN and SYDVKM. Trimming removed 6 bases at V and 10 bases at J, with 15 bases between. This CDR3 is built from 12 residues. CDR3 DNA sequence: TGTGCCAGCAGCTCCCCGGCGGGTCTAGCTTTCTTT. Amino acid sequence: CASSSPAGLAFF.

The chain has TRBV7-9 and TRBJ2-7; perhaps TRBD1 as D (6 bases). Germline values: CDR1 SEHNR, CDR2 FQNEAQ (reference sequence). This CDR3 has 18 residues. The V end lost 5 bases, the J end lost 2 bases, and 25 bases lay between the germline ends. Written as DNA, the CDR3 is TGTGCCAGCAGCCCGAAGAAAGATGGACAGACAAAAACCTACGAGCAGTACTTC. It is translated as CASSPKKDGQTKTYEQYF. Full variable domain (rest looked up from reference TRBV7-9 and TRBJ2-7): DTGVSQNPRHKITKRGQNVTFRCDPISEHNRLYWYRQTLGQGPEFLTYFQNEAQLEKSRLLSDRFSAERPKGSFSTLEIQRTEQGDSAMYLCASSPKKDGQTKTYEQYFGPGTRLTVT.

This chain uses TRBV27 with TRBJ1-1; D is possibly TRBD1 (6 bases). This CDR3 spans 13 amino acids. Trimming left V 7 bases short and J 4 bases short, with 13 bases between. CDR1 is MNHEY, CDR2 SMNVEV, per germline (reference sequence). CDR3 region: CASTSQGRTEAFF. The CDR3 region has the DNA TGTGCCAGCACCTCCCAGGGGCGCACTGAAGCTTTCTTT.

The rearrangement joins TRBV7-2 to TRBJ2-7, with D maybe TRBD1 (5 bases). Germline V gene sequence: CDR1 SGHTA, CDR2 FQGNSA. The CDR3 runs to 12 residues. Deletions cut 3 bases from V and 4 bases from J, with 7 bases between. The CDR3, as DNA: TGTGCCAGCAGCTTTAGGGGATACGAGCAGTACTTC. Translated, it gives CASSFRGYEQYF.

The chain recombines TRBV4-2 with TRBJ2-1; 10 bases match TRBD1. Trimming took 4 bases from V and 5 from J; bases not matched to a gene: 8. CDR3 length: 16 amino acids. CDR1 is LGHNA and CDR2 is YNFKEQ in the germline V gene. The CDR3 loop reads CASSPQMGQGHNEQFF. In nucleotides, the CDR3 is TGTGCCAGCAGCCCCCAGATGGGACAGGGGCACAATGAGCAGTTCTTC.

This clone has only a few counts. This rearrangement joins TRBV12-5 to TRBJ2-1; D might be TRBD2 (5 bases). Germline V gene lookup returns CDR1 LGHNT and CDR2 FRNRAP. Trimming took 6 bases from V and 5 from J, leaving 11 bases between them. The CDR3 is made up of 13 amino acids. The CDR3 coding sequence is TGTGCTAGTGGCCGGGGTTTCCACAATGAGCAGTTCTTC. Its translation is CASGRGFHNEQFF.

In this sample, this clone turned up once. The J gene is TRBJ1-1, the V gene TRBV9, with D tentatively TRBD1 (5 bases). V was cut by 4 bases and J by 1 base, with 14 bases left in between. Germline V gene lookup returns CDR1 SGDLS and CDR2 YYNGEE. The CDR3 has 15 amino acids. CDR3 in amino acids: CASSLGQLGNTEAFF. CDR3 nucleotides: TGTGCCAGCAGCCTTGGACAACTTGGGAACACTGAAGCTTTCTTT.

J is TRBJ1-1 and V is TRBV13; TRBD1 might be the D (6 bases). The CDR3 extends over 14 amino acids. V was trimmed by 5 bases and J by 5 bases, leaving 15 bases between them. CDR1 PRHDT and CDR2 FYEKMQ come from the germline V gene (reference sequence). The CDR3 reads CASSRSGGRTEAFF. The CDR3 DNA reads TGTGCCAGCAGCCGTTCTGGGGGCCGGACTGAAGCTTTCTTT.

This chain joins TRBV11-2 and TRBJ2-7, with 8 bases aligning to TRBD2. The CDR3 extends over 11 amino acids. Germline CDR1 is SGHAT and CDR2 is FQNNGV. J gave up 3 bases and V 10 bases, and 2 bases lay outside the gene matches. The CDR3 DNA sequence: TGTGCCACCGCGGGGGGCTACGAGCAGTACTTC. It translates to CATAGGYEQYF.

This sequence joins TRBV7-2 and TRBJ1-2; D is uncertain. The V gene's germline CDR1 is SGHTA and CDR2 FQGNSA. V was shortened by 5 bases and J by 0 bases, with 10 bases between the two germline ends. This CDR3 region has 14 residues. CDR3 DNA: TGTGCCAGCAGCCCGACCGGGACTAACTATGGCTACACCTTC. It yields the protein CASSPTGTNYGYTF.

The chain couples TRBV6-1 to TRBJ1-1; D is uncertain. Germline V gene sequence: CDR1 MNHNS, CDR2 SASEGT. The V end was cut by 0 bases, the J end by 4 bases, with 6 bases between. The length of the CDR3 is 13 residues. CDR3 in DNA: TGTGCCAGCAGTGAAGCCGGGAGCACTGAAGCTTTCTTT. Its translation: CASSEAGSTEAFF.

This rearrangement joins TRBV6-6 to TRBJ1-1; D is uncertain. Looked up from germline, CDR1 is MNHNY and CDR2 is SVGAGI (reference sequence). The CDR3 covers 14 residues. Trimming shortened V by 2 bases and J by 1 base, and 8 bases separated the two germline ends. CDR3 amino acids: CASSYENTNTEAFF. CDR3 nucleotide sequence: TGTGCCAGCAGTTACGAAAACACGAACACTGAAGCTTTCTTT.

The chain is built from TRBV5-6 and TRBJ2-6; maybe TRBD2 (6 bases). V lost 1 base and J lost 0, with 17 bases in between. Germline lookup yields CDR1 SGHDT and CDR2 YYEEEE. The CDR3 has 19 amino acids. CDR3: CASSLRYVTRSSGANVLTF. DNA of the CDR3: TGTGCCAGCAGCTTGAGATACGTGACTAGGAGCTCTGGGGCCAACGTCCTGACTTTC.

This chain uses TRBV5-8 with TRBJ2-7; unclear D gene. Germline V gives CDR1 SGHTS, CDR2 YDEGEE. V gave up 2 bases and J gave up 7 bases, with 16 bases separating them. This CDR3 contains 14 residues. As DNA, the CDR3 is TGTGCCAGCAGCTTCCCCCTTAAGAGGAGAGAGCAGTACTTC. It yields the protein CASSFPLKRREQYF.

This clone was seen just once. The rearrangement links TRBV19 to TRBJ1-1; the D is unclear. The V gene's germline CDR1 is LNHDA and CDR2 SQIVND (reference sequence). Between the trimmed V and J ends, which lost 5 bases and 7 bases, there was a span of 20 bases. The CDR3 is made up of 15 amino acids. The CDR3, as DNA: TGTGCCAGTAGTGTCTCAACCGGGAGACGGGGTGAAGCTTTCTTT. This encodes CASSVSTGRRGEAFF.

This clone was recorded a few times. The rearrangement links TRBV27 to TRBJ1-2, with 7 positions matching TRBD1. V shed 6 bases and J 4 bases; nucleotides not matched to a gene: 2. Germline V CDR1 and CDR2: MNHEY, SMNVEV (reference sequence). CDR3 size: 12 residues. The CDR3 spells CASRDRAYGYTF. CDR3 bases: TGTGCCAGCAGAGACAGGGCCTATGGCTACACCTTC.

J is TRBJ1-1 and V is TRBV11-2, with D tentatively TRBD1 (5 bases). The germline gives CDR1 SGHAT, CDR2 FQNNGV. The length of the CDR3 is 13 residues. Deletions cut 0 bases from V and 5 bases from J, with 7 bases between. The CDR3 coding sequence is TGTGCCAGCAGCTTAGAACAGGCTACTGAAGCTTTCTTT. As protein: CASSLEQATEAFF. Full variable domain (remainder filled in from reference TRBV11-2 and TRBJ1-1): EAGVAQSPRYKIIEKRQSVAFWCNPISGHATLYWYQQILGQGPKLLIQFQNNGVVDDSQLPKDRFSAERLKGVDSTLKIQPAKLEDSAVYLCASSLEQATEAFFGQGTRLTVV.

The chain is built from TRBV6-5 and TRBJ1-2, with 7 bases lining up with TRBD1. With 0 bases clipped from V and 4 bases from J, the junction kept 5 bases outside the gene matches. The CDR3 spans 15 residues. Germline CDR1 MNHEY, CDR2 SVGAGI. The CDR3 bases are TGTGCCAGCAGTTACTCGACAGGGCTGGGCTATGGCTACACCTTC. This sequence encodes CASSYSTGLGYGYTF.

This chain uses TRBV2 with TRBJ1-3; the match to TRBD1 covers 7 bases. Germline V CDR1 and CDR2: SNHLY, FYNNEI. The CDR3 consists of 14 residues. V shed 9 bases and J 0 bases; nucleotides not matched to a gene: 5. CDR3 in DNA: TGTGCCAGTACGGGACAGCTCTCTGGAAACACCATATATTTT. This translates into CASTGQLSGNTIYF.

The chain employs TRBV2 and TRBJ1-2, with a tentative D call TRBD1 (5 bases). The germline V gene encodes CDR1 SNHLY and CDR2 FYNNEI. V was clipped by 11 bases and J by 1 base, with 14 bases between them. This CDR3 contains 13 residues. The CDR3 nucleotides read TGTGCCGGACACAGGTTTCTTAACTATGGCTACACCTTC. It yields the protein CAGHRFLNYGYTF.

The V gene is TRBV4-2, the J gene TRBJ2-2, with D possibly TRBD1 on 5 matching bases. The V end was cut by 1 base, the J end by 0 bases, with 9 bases between. The CDR3 totals 16 residues. CDR1 and CDR2 from the germline V gene are LGHNA and YNFKEQ. The CDR3 protein is CASSQVIGANTGELFF. In nucleotides, the CDR3 is TGTGCCAGCAGCCAAGTTATAGGGGCGAACACCGGGGAGCTGTTTTTT.

The chain employs TRBV5-8 and TRBJ2-1; 15 nucleotides line up with TRBD2. Germline loops: CDR1 SGHTS, CDR2 YDEGEE. The CDR3 totals 15 residues. The V gene end was trimmed by 3 bases and the J gene end by 10 bases; junction bases not matched to a gene: 5. CDR3 loop: CASSYGLAGGEEQFF. The CDR3 DNA reads TGTGCCAGCAGCTACGGACTAGCGGGGGGGGAAGAGCAGTTCTTC.

This chain uses TRBV27 with TRBJ2-7; a possible D gene is TRBD1 (5 bases). Germline lookup yields CDR1 MNHEY and CDR2 SMNVEV (reference sequence). The V gene lost 2 bases and the J gene lost 0 bases, with 11 bases spanning the gap. This CDR3 is built from 15 residues. The chain's CDR3 is CASSLRGRSSYEQYF. For the CDR3, the DNA is TGTGCCAGCAGTTTAAGGGGAAGGAGCTCCTACGAGCAGTACTTC.